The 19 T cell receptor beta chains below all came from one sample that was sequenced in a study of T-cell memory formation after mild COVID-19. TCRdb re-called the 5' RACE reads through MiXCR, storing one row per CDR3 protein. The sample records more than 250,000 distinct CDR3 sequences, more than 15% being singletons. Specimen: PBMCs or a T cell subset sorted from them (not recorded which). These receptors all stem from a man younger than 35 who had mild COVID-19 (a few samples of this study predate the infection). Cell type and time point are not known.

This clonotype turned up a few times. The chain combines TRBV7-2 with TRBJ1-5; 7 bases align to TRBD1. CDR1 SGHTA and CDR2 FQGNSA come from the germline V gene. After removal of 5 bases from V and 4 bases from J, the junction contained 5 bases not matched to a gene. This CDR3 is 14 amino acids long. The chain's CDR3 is CASSNQQGNQPQHF. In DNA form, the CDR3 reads TGTGCCAGCAGCAATCAACAGGGGAATCAGCCCCAGCATTTT.

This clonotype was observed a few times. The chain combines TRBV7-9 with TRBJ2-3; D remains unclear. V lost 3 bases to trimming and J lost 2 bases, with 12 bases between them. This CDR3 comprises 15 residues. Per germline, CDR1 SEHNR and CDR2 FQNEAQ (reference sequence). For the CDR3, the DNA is TGTGCCAGCAGCTTCCCCGCAACCTTCACAGATACGCAGTATTTT. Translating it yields CASSFPATFTDTQYF.

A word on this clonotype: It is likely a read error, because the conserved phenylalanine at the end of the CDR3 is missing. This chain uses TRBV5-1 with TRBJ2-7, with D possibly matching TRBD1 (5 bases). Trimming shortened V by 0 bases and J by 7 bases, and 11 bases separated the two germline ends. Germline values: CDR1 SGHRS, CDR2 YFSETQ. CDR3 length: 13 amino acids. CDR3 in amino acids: CASSLVPGKEQYL. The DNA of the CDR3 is TGCGCCAGCAGCTTGGTGCCAGGGAAAGAGCAGTACTTA.

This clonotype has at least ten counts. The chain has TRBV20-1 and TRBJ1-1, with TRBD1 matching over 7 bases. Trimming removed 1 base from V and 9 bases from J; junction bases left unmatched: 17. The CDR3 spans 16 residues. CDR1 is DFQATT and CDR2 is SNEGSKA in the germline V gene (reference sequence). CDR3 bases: TGCAGTGCTAGAGTGCCTTTAGGGACAGCGGCATCTCAAGCTTTCTTT. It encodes CSARVPLGTAASQAFF.

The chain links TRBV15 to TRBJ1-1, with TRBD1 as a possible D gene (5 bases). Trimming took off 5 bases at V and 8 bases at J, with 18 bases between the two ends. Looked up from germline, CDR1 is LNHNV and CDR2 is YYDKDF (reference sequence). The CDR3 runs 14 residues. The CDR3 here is CATSGAGPIWEAFF. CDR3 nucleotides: TGTGCCACCAGCGGGGCAGGGCCAATTTGGGAAGCTTTCTTT.

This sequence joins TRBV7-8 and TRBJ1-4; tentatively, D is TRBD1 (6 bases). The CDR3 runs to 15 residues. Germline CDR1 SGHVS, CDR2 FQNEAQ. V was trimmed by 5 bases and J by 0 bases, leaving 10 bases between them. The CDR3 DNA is TGTGCCAGCAGCCCCTGGACAGCAACTAATGAAAAACTGTTTTTT. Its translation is CASSPWTATNEKLFF. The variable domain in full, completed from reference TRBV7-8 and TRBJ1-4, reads GAGVSQSPRYKVAKRGQDVALRCDPISGHVSLFWYQQALGQGPEFLTYFQNEAQLDKSGLPSDRFFAERPEGSVSTLKIQRTQQEDSAVYLCASSPWTATNEKLFFGSGTQLSVL.

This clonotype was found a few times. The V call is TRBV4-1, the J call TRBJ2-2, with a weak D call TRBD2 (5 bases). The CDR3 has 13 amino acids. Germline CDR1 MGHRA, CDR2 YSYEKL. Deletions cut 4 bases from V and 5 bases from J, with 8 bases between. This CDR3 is CASSPEGTGELFF. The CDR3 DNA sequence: TGCGCCAGCAGCCCTGAGGGAACCGGGGAGCTGTTTTTT.

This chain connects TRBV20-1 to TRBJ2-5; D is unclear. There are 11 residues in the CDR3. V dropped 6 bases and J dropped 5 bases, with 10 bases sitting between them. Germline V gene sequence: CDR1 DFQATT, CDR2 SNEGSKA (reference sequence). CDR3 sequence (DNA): TGCAGTGCAAGGTCGCAGGAGACCCAGTACTTC. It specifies CSARSQETQYF.

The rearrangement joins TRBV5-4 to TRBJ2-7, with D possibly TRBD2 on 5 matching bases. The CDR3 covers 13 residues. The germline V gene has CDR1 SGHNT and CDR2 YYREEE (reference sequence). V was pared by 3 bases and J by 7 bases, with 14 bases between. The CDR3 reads CASSSGISGEQYF. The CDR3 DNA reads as TGTGCCAGCAGCTCAGGCATCTCGGGGGAGCAGTACTTC.

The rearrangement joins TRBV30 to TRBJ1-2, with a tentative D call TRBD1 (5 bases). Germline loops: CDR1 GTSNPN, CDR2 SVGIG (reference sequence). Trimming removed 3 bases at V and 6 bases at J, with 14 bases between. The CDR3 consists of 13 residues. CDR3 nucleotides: TGTGCCTGGAGCAAGGGGACTGACAATGGCTACACCTTC. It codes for CAWSKGTDNGYTF.

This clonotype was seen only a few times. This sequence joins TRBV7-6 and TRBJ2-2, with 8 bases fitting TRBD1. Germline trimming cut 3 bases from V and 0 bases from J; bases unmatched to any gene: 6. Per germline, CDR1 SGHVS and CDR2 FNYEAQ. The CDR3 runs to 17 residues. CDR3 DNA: TGTGCCAGCAGCTTGAGAGGACAGGGATCGAACACCGGGGAGCTGTTTTTT. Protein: CASSLRGQGSNTGELFF.

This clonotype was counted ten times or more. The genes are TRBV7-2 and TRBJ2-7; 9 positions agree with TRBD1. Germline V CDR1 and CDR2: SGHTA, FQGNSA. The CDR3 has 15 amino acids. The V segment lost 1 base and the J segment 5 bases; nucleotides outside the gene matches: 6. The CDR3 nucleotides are TGTGCCAGCAGCTTAGTTGGGGACAGGGCAGACGAGCAGTACTTC. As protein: CASSLVGDRADEQYF.

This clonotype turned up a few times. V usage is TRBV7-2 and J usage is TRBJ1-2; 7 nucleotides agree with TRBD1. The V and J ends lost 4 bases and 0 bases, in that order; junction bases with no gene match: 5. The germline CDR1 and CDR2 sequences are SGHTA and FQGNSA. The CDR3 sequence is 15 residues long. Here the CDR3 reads CASSWGDRSNYGYTF. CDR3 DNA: TGTGCCAGCAGCTGGGGGGACAGATCTAACTATGGCTACACCTTC.

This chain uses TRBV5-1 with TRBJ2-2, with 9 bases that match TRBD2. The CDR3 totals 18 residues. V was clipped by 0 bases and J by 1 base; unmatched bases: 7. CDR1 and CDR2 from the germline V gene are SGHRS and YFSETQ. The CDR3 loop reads CASSLEERGVLNTGELFF. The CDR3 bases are TGCGCCAGCAGCTTGGAGGAGCGGGGGGTCCTGAACACCGGGGAGCTGTTTTTT.

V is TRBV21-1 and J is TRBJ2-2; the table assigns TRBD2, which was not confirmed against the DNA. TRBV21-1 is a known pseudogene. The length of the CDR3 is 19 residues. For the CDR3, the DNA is TGTGCCAGCAGCAAGGAGATAGTCGAAGGGCCCAAGAACACCGGGGAGCTGTTTTTT. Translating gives CASSKEIVEGPKNTGELFF.

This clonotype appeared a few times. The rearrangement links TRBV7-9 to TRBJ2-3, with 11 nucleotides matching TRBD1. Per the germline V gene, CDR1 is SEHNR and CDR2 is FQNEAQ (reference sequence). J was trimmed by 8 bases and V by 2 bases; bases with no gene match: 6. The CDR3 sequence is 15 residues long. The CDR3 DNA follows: TGTGCCAGCAGCTTAAGGGACAGGGGGTTTGGTACGCAGTATTTT. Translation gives CASSLRDRGFGTQYF.

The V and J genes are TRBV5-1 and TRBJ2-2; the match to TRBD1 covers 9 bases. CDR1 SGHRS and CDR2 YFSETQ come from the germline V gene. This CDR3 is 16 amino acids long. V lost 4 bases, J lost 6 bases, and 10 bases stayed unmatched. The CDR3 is CASSLRPGTGSGELFF. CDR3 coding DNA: TGCGCCAGCAGCCTGCGTCCCGGGACAGGGTCCGGGGAGCTGTTTTTT.

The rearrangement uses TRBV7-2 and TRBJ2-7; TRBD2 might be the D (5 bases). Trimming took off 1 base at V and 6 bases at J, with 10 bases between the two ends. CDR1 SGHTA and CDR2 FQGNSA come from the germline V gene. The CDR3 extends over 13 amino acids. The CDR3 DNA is TGTGCCAGCAGCTTAGATCCGCGGGCCGAGCAGTACTTC. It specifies CASSLDPRAEQYF.

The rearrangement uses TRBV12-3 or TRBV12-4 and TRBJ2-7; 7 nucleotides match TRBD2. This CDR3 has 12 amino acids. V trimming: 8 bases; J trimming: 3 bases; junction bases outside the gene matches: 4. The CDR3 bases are TGTGCCAGCGGTTGGGACTACTACGAGCAGTACTTC. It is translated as CASGWDYYEQYF.